This T cell receptor (beta chain) was captured by sequencing in a study of blood T cell repertoires in COVID-19. Trimming at V came to 0 bases and at J to 5 bases, leaving 5 bases not matched to a gene. This CDR3 has 16 residues. Germline CDR1 reads SGHRS; CDR2 reads YFSETQ. TCRdb's table, derived via immunoSEQ multiplex PCR, lists solely in-frame clones and lacks some. This sample has about 150,000 clones; 85% occur once, and the top ten carry roughly 8.4%. The chain joins TRBV5-1 to TRBJ1-5; 10 positions match TRBD1. Sequenced sample: peripheral blood. The sequence was obtained from a woman over 75 with COVID-19, enrolled during active disease. The CDR3 nucleotides are TGCGCCAGCAGCTTGGAGGGACAGGGGACCGATCAGCCCCAGCATTTT. Amino acid sequence: CASSLEGQGTDQPQHF.